What follows are 32 T cell receptor beta chains derived from one specimen sequenced in a study of T cell repertoires in cytomegalovirus infection. These receptors' antigens are unknown. Using its own MiXCR run on the reads, TCRdb lists one record per CDR3 protein. In the table there are hundreds of thousands of distinct CDR3 sequences, roughly 30% of which are singletons. The material sequenced was cultured CD8+ T cells from PBMCs, taken from culture after CMV antigen stimulation. These receptors came from a human donor in good health (CMV status not recorded). Some clones in this sample may be carry-over from other donors' samples.

This clonotype was detected ten times or more. V gene TRBV7-2 combines with J gene TRBJ1-2, with a weak D call TRBD1 (5 bases). Germline V gene data show CDR1 as SGHTA and CDR2 as FQGNSA. This CDR3 has 14 amino acids. The ends were cut back, 6 bases at V and 8 bases at J, with 19 bases in the middle. CDR3 in amino acids: CASSWGGGTRGYTF. The CDR3 bases are TGTGCCAGCAGTTGGGGGGGAGGGACTCGGGGCTACACCTTC.

This chain connects TRBV12-3 or TRBV12-4 to TRBJ1-2; 7 bases map to TRBD1. CDR3 length: 13 residues. Germline trimming cut 6 bases from V and 6 bases from J; bases unmatched to any gene: 7. The CDR3 sequence is CASSNRGPHGYTF. The CDR3 DNA reads TGTGCCAGCAGCAACAGGGGTCCTCATGGCTACACCTTC.

The chain recombines TRBV25-1 with TRBJ1-3; no firm D call. CDR1 is MGHDK and CDR2 is SYGVNS in the germline V gene. V lost 7 bases and J lost 2, with 12 bases in between. CDR3 size: 14 residues. CDR3: CASTTFAAGNTIYF. CDR3 bases: TGTGCCAGCACCACATTCGCTGCTGGAAACACCATATATTTT.

This clonotype was observed at least ten times. The J gene is TRBJ2-4, the V gene TRBV7-2, with D tentatively TRBD1 or TRBD2 (5 bases each). V was trimmed by 5 bases and J by 0 bases, leaving 20 bases between them. CDR1 SGHTA and CDR2 FQGNSA come from the germline V gene. The CDR3 sequence is 18 residues long. DNA for the CDR3: TGTGCCAGCAGCCCCCGGCTCGGGGACCTAGGAGCCAAAAACATTCAGTACTTC. Translation: CASSPRLGDLGAKNIQYF.

V usage is TRBV6-6 and J usage is TRBJ1-1; TRBD1 is a possible D gene (6 bases). Trimming pared 0 bases from V and 4 bases from J, leaving 15 bases between. CDR3 length equals 16 residues. Germline V CDR1 and CDR2: MNHNY, SVGAGI (reference sequence). The CDR3 bases are TGTGCCAGCAGTTACTCAGACAGGTTGGGTCCCACTGAAGCTTTCTTT. It specifies CASSYSDRLGPTEAFF.

The rearrangement joins TRBV6-6 to TRBJ1-3; maybe TRBD1 (5 bases). The germline gives CDR1 MNHNY, CDR2 SVGAGI (reference sequence). The V and J ends lost 2 bases and 0 bases respectively, with 20 bases between them. The CDR3 runs 19 residues. Here the CDR3 DNA reads TGTGCCAGCAGTTACCTGAGGGGCGGAATGTTGGACTCTGGAAACACCATATATTTT. Its translation is CASSYLRGGMLDSGNTIYF.

This clonotype was seen more than once but under ten times. The chain uses TRBV12-3 or TRBV12-4 and TRBJ1-2; D not certain. This CDR3 has 14 amino acids. Deletions cut 5 bases from V and 2 bases from J, with 12 bases between. CDR3 in amino acids: CASSRIGRNYGYTF. The CDR3 nucleotides are TGTGCCAGCAGTCGAATAGGCCGAAACTATGGCTACACCTTC.

This clonotype was seen repeatedly, ten times or more. CDR3 in DNA: TGTGCCAGCAGCTTAGCCCTAGCGGGGGGTAAGGTTGAGCAGTTCTTC. It codes for CASSLALAGGKVEQFF. This chain connects TRBV7-8 to TRBJ2-1; 11 nucleotides line up with TRBD2. V trimming: 0 bases; J trimming: 9 bases; junction bases outside the gene matches: 7. The CDR3 is 16 amino acids. CDR1 is SGHVS and CDR2 is FQNEAQ in the germline V gene. The whole variable domain, remainder taken from reference TRBV7-8 and TRBJ2-1, is GAGVSQSPRYKVAKRGQDVALRCDPISGHVSLFWYQQALGQGPEFLTYFQNEAQLDKSGLPSDRFFAERPEGSVSTLKIQRTQQEDSAVYLCASSLALAGGKVEQFFGPGTRLTVL.

This clonotype showed up just a few times. V and J are TRBV12-3 or TRBV12-4 and TRBJ2-5; 9 bases map to TRBD2. After removal of 3 bases from V and 5 bases from J, the junction contained 13 bases not matched to a gene. CDR3 length: 17 residues. CDR3 residues: CASSFLYPGLATETQYF. The CDR3, as DNA: TGTGCCAGCAGTTTCCTATATCCGGGACTAGCAACCGAGACCCAGTACTTC.

The CDR3 here is CASSYQSNYGYTF. CDR3 nucleotide sequence: TGTGCCAGCAGCTATCAGTCTAACTATGGCTACACCTTC. The J gene is TRBJ1-2, the V gene TRBV7-6; D is undetermined. Looked up from germline, CDR1 is SGHVS and CDR2 is FNYEAQ. The V and J ends lost 4 bases and 0 bases respectively, with 6 bases between them. CDR3 length: 13 residues. Using reference TRBV7-6 and TRBJ1-2 for the parts outside the CDR3, the full variable domain is GAGVSQSPRYKVTKRGQDVALRCDPISGHVSLYWYRQALGQGPEFLTYFNYEAQQDKSGLPNDRFSAERPEGSISTLTIQRTEQRDSAMYRCASSYQSNYGYTFGSGTRLTVV.

This clonotype was seen a handful of times. The rearrangement links TRBV12-3 or TRBV12-4 to TRBJ1-3; D gene ambiguous. The CDR3 sequence is 14 residues long. The V end lost 6 bases, the J end lost 1 base, and 10 bases lay between the germline ends. CDR3 sequence (DNA): TGTGCCAGCAGCGACCCATTTTCTGGAAACACCATATATTTT. Amino acid sequence: CASSDPFSGNTIYF.

J is TRBJ1-1 and V is TRBV7-6, with 12 positions matching TRBD1. Germline loops: CDR1 SGHVS, CDR2 FNYEAQ. J was trimmed by 7 bases and V by 3 bases; bases with no gene match: 3. CDR3 length equals 14 residues. CDR3 sequence: CASSLGQGAFEAFF. As DNA, the CDR3 is TGTGCCAGCAGCTTGGGACAGGGGGCATTTGAAGCTTTCTTT.

There are a few counts of this clonotype. The chain recombines TRBV6-1 with TRBJ2-2, with 9 bases lining up with TRBD1. Germline V gene sequence: CDR1 MNHNS, CDR2 SASEGT. CDR3 length equals 14 residues. After removal of 4 bases from V and 7 bases from J, the junction contained 4 bases not matched to a gene. CDR3 bases: TGTGCCAGCAGTGCAGGACAGGGGAACGGGGAGCTGTTTTTT. This codes for CASSAGQGNGELFF.

This clonotype was seen a handful of times. The DNA for the CDR3 is TGTGCCAGCAGTGAAGCGCTTTGGGCGGGGATCTATGGCTACACCTTC. It is translated as CASSEALWAGIYGYTF. V and J are TRBV6-1 and TRBJ1-2; D not resolved. CDR1 MNHNS and CDR2 SASEGT come from the germline V gene. V lost 0 bases and J lost 4, with 15 bases in between. The CDR3 covers 16 residues.

This chain uses TRBV9 with TRBJ2-1; D uncertain. V lost 7 bases and J lost 7, with 9 bases in between. Looked up from germline, CDR1 is SGDLS and CDR2 is YYNGEE. This CDR3 has 11 residues. The CDR3 DNA follows: TGTGCCAGCGGCTGGTATAATGAGCAGTTCTTC. Its protein is CASGWYNEQFF.

This clonotype was detected only a few times. The gene calls are TRBV7-2 and TRBJ2-5; maybe TRBD1 (6 bases). The CDR3 consists of 15 residues. CDR1 is SGHTA, CDR2 FQGNSA, per germline. V lost 6 bases and J 5 bases, leaving 19 bases between the germline ends. The CDR3 DNA is TGTGCCAGCAGTTTGAACAGGGCTGACAGGGAGACCCAGTACTTC. This gives the protein CASSLNRADRETQYF.

The rearrangement uses TRBV20-1 and TRBJ2-6, with D maybe TRBD1 (5 bases). CDR3 length equals 15 residues. The V gene lost 0 bases and the J gene lost 3 bases, with 9 bases spanning the gap. Per the germline V gene, CDR1 is DFQATT and CDR2 is SNEGSKA (reference sequence). The CDR3, as DNA: TGCAGTGCTAGAGATAAGGGGCTTGGGGCCAACGTCCTGACTTTC. Protein sequence: CSARDKGLGANVLTF.

The V and J genes are TRBV7-9 and TRBJ2-1; D gene unclear. Germline V gene lookup returns CDR1 SEHNR and CDR2 FQNEAQ (reference sequence). CDR3 length: 13 amino acids. Trimming shortened V by 3 bases and J by 14 bases, and 17 bases separated the two germline ends. CDR3 sequence reads: CASSFSLGTGEFF. Here the CDR3 DNA reads TGTGCCAGCAGCTTTTCTTTAGGTACCGGAGAGTTCTTC.

This clonotype was seen many times. This chain uses TRBV7-6 with TRBJ2-5; 8 bases line up with TRBD2. V was clipped by 1 base and J by 4 bases; unmatched bases: 5. The CDR3 totals 15 residues. CDR1 is SGHVS, CDR2 FNYEAQ, per germline. The CDR3 protein is CASSLGGGQGETQYF. Written as DNA, the CDR3 is TGTGCCAGCAGCTTAGGCGGGGGGCAGGGAGAGACCCAGTACTTC.

The rearrangement links TRBV6-6 to TRBJ1-1; 7 positions agree with TRBD1. There are 15 residues in the CDR3. Germline loops: CDR1 MNHNY, CDR2 SVGAGI (reference sequence). Trimming removed 8 bases from V and 1 base from J; junction bases left unmatched: 10. The CDR3 is CASATGGTENTEAFF. DNA for the CDR3: TGTGCCAGCGCCACCGGGGGGACAGAGAACACTGAAGCTTTCTTT.

This clonotype has just a few counts. The V gene is TRBV5-6, the J gene TRBJ2-7, with 9 bases aligning to TRBD2. The V segment lost 2 bases and the J segment 6 bases; nucleotides outside the gene matches: 18. Germline CDR1 is SGHDT and CDR2 is YYEEEE. The CDR3 totals 18 residues. Here the CDR3 reads CASSFGAGGVIRSGEQYF. CDR3 nucleotides: TGTGCCAGCAGCTTTGGAGCGGGGGGCGTCATTAGAAGCGGCGAGCAGTACTTC.

The chain joins TRBV28 to TRBJ2-7; a weak D match, TRBD2 (6 bases). Germline values: CDR1 MDHEN, CDR2 SYDVKM. The CDR3 has 14 residues. V was clipped by 8 bases and J by 2 bases, with 16 bases between them. CDR3 in DNA: TGTGCCAGCTCTAGGGCAGGGAGGACCTACGAGCAGTACGTC. Its protein is CASSRAGRTYEQYV.

About this clonotype itself: A much larger clone differs from this one at a single base, so this may be a read error. The V call is TRBV7-2, the J call TRBJ2-6; D gene uncertain. This CDR3 has 14 residues. CDR1 is SGHTA, CDR2 FQGNSA, per germline. The CDR3 nucleotides read TGTGCCAGCAGCTTTCGGTCTGGGACCAACGTCCTGACTTTC. Protein sequence: CASSFRSGTNVLTF.

The chain carries TRBV28 and TRBJ2-2; D is tentatively TRBD1 or TRBD2 (5 bases each). The CDR3 is 17 amino acids. V gave up 6 bases and J gave up 4 bases, with 21 bases separating them. The germline CDR1 and CDR2 sequences are MDHEN and SYDVKM. The CDR3 DNA sequence: TGTGCCAGCAGCCCGTTGGGACCATCAACGGTCACCGGGGAGCTGTTTTTT. Translation gives CASSPLGPSTVTGELFF.

This clonotype was picked up a small number of times. The gene calls are TRBV12-3 or TRBV12-4 and TRBJ2-3; D is perhaps TRBD1 (6 bases). The CDR3 has 15 residues. V lost 5 bases, J lost 2 bases, and 14 bases lay in between. The CDR3 sequence: CASSPGQPYTDTQYF. CDR3 nucleotides: TGTGCCAGCAGTCCTGGACAGCCATACACAGATACGCAGTATTTT.

The table lists this clonotype with many counts. This CDR3 is CAAGGDYTGELFF. In DNA, the CDR3 is TGCGCCGCGGGGGGCGACTACACCGGGGAGCTGTTTTTT. V usage is TRBV10-2 and J usage is TRBJ2-2; TRBD2 agrees at 8 bases. The CDR3 covers 13 residues. Germline lookup yields CDR1 WSHSY and CDR2 SAAADI. J was trimmed by 3 bases and V by 11 bases; bases with no gene match: 5.

Turning to this clonotype: Given the absence of the conserved phenylalanine or tryptophan at the CDR3 end, a read error is likely. CDR3 protein: CVSMGNTGELFS. The DNA for the CDR3 is TGTGTCAGCATGGGAAACACCGGGGAGCTGTTTTCT. The chain joins TRBV28 to TRBJ2-2, with D unresolved. The CDR3 spans 12 residues. CDR1 is MDHEN, CDR2 SYDVKM, per germline.

This chain connects TRBV7-9 to TRBJ2-1, with D possibly TRBD2 on 8 matching bases. V was cut by 4 bases and J by 7 bases, with 20 bases left in between. CDR3 length: 16 amino acids. The germline V gene encodes CDR1 SEHNR and CDR2 FQNEAQ (reference sequence). The CDR3 DNA reads TGTGCCAGCAGCTCCCGGGAGGGGGCGCGTTTGAATGAGCAGTTCTTC. Protein: CASSSREGARLNEQFF.

The chain carries TRBV12-3 or TRBV12-4 and TRBJ2-3, with 11 bases lining up with TRBD2. CDR3 length: 16 residues. With V trimmed by 5 bases and J by 1 base, 5 bases remained unmatched. DNA for the CDR3: TGTGCCAGCAGTACATCGGGACTAGCGGGCACAGATACGCAGTATTTT. This sequence encodes CASSTSGLAGTDTQYF.

This sequence joins TRBV6-1 and TRBJ1-5; D is unresolved. Germline assignment: CDR1 MNHNS and CDR2 SASEGT. Between the trimmed V and J ends, which lost 0 bases and 5 bases, there was a span of 11 bases. This CDR3 has 15 residues. In nucleotides, the CDR3 is TGTGCCAGCAGTGAAGCTCAAGGGTTCCATCAGCCCCAGCATTTT. This translates into CASSEAQGFHQPQHF.

V and J are TRBV7-9 and TRBJ1-2; D is undetermined. V was pared by 1 base and J by 4 bases, with 10 bases between. The CDR3 covers 14 residues. The germline gives CDR1 SEHNR, CDR2 FQNEAQ (reference sequence). Written as DNA, the CDR3 is TGTGCCAGCAGCTTAGACAAGGCCTCCTATGGCTACACCTTC. Protein sequence: CASSLDKASYGYTF.

This clonotype was detected a few times. The genes are TRBV11-3 and TRBJ1-6; D gene uncertain. The CDR3 extends over 13 amino acids. Germline assignment: CDR1 SGHNT and CDR2 YENEEA. V was trimmed by 3 bases and J by 8 bases, leaving 8 bases between them. The CDR3 DNA sequence: TGTGCCAGCAGCTTCCCCGGGGATTCACCCCTCCACTTT. Translation: CASSFPGDSPLHF.